The text below deals with one TCR beta chain. Its binding antigen is unknown. Per-base quality was not reported, and no clone a single base away is much larger than it. The time point label on this specimen signifies: baseline before oral tofacitinib. Peripheral blood and lesional scalp punch biopsies were obtained from patients with alopecia areata. PBMCs were separated by density centrifugation and stained for CD3, CD4 and CD8, after which CD4+ and CD8+ T cells were sorted on a FACSAria. The data were obtained in a study of CD8+ T cells in alopecia areata (dated by TCRdb to between 2017 and 2018). Concerning the study at large: Treated patients were enrolled in an open-label pilot trial of oral tofacitinib at 5 to 10 mg twice daily for moderate-to-severe alopecia areata. Tofacitinib was administered for 6 to 18 months, and 6 months of follow-up off drug were then conducted to assess delayed response and recurrence. To study T cell clonal expansion in alopecia areata, the researchers applied high-throughput TCRbeta sequencing to both the C3H/HeJ mouse model and human patients. On the human side, TCRbeta sequencing was run on scalp tissue and on sorted CD4+ and CD8+ peripheral blood T cells from healthy controls and from alopecia areata patients with either patchy or totalis/universalis disease. Biopsies were taken from tofacitinib-treated patients at baseline and again at 4 and 24 weeks into treatment, and several of those patients also had a later scalp biopsy. Clonality in the scalp was compared among normal scalp (n=4), patchy alopecia areata scalp (n=8), and alopecia totalis/universalis scalp (n=8). RNA was obtained with the PAXgene miRNA kit for fixed scalp, the miRNeasy kit for PBMCs, and the RNeasy kit for mouse skin. immunoSEQ multiplex PCR using 35 Vbeta forward primers and 13 Jbeta reverse primers was used to amplify TCRbeta CDR3 regions.

Overall study outcomes, separate from this receptor: Lesional scalp, especially in alopecia totalis/universalis, showed higher clonality and more expanded CD8+ clones than normal scalp, suggesting antigenic drive. Scalp TCR repertoire analysis is complicated because resident alphabeta T cells in normal human skin are also sequenced, whereas mouse skin is dominated by gammadelta T cells. Shared TCR sequences between patients were less evident than in mice, which may be partly attributable to HLA diversity in the patient population.

Library construction relied on the immunoSEQ multiplex PCR assay. For TCR sequencing, RNA was extracted from every sample and reverse transcribed into cDNA to serve as template. SuperScript III was used to make first-strand cDNA, primed with a 2:1 mix of oligo-dT and random hexamers. A synthetic immune receptor repertoire was used to measure amplification bias, and any remaining bias was corrected computationally. On the authors' methods: After raw reads were preprocessed to remove errors, the CDR3 was defined following IMGT conventions as running from the conserved cysteine to phenylalanine. To get clonality, Shannon entropy was normalized by log2 of the number of productive unique TCRs and the result was subtracted from 1. Whether each scalp clone was CD4 or CD8 was inferred by checking scalp TCRbeta sequences against the CD4 and CD8 repertoires from sorted blood. TCRdb retrieved this table from immuneACCESS and kept in-frame rearrangements only. Not all clones are present; in checked studies, unresolved V genes account for under half, and no reason is known for the remainder. V and J calls and clone size come straight from that table; D and trimming were deduced from the DNA. A total of approximately 59,000 clones appear in this sample, under 55% of them only once. About 15% of the sample is held by the ten biggest clonotypes.

The CDR3 runs 15 amino acids, cysteine and phenylalanine included. This entry keeps only the CDR3 DNA: 45 bases, framed from base 1. CDR1 is given as SGHTA and CDR2 as FQGTGA, both from the germline V gene. V loses 5 bases, J loses 2 bases, and the germline ends lie 15 bases apart. This specimen consisted of CD8+ T cells sorted from blood, obtained at week 0. The TCR sequence derives from a human donor with alopecia areata. The rearrangement combines TRBV7-3 with TRBJ2-5; no D segment can be confidently identified. The DNA reads TGTGCCAGCAGCCCATTCCTGGGCAGGCAAGAGACCCAGTACTTC. It translates as CASSPFLGRQETQYF.